This T cell receptor (beta chain) was recorded in a study of blood T cell repertoires in COVID-19. About the research overall: Collection of acute and convalescent COVID-19 samples took place in the United States, Italy and Spain.

Trimming removed 4 bases from V and 6 bases from J; junction bases left unmatched: 5. The CDR3 loop spans 14 amino acids. Germline CDR1 SGHRS, CDR2 YFSETQ. The table came from immunoSEQ multiplex PCR; TCRdb's copy has only in-frame clones and leaves some out. This sample yields about 230,000 clones, of which about 85% are seen a single time; 0.85% to 1% belongs to the top ten. The V call is TRBV5-1, the J call TRBJ1-5; 9 nucleotides line up with TRBD1. This clonotype was sampled from a man aged 40-49 years with acute or convalescent COVID-19. Material: peripheral blood. CDR3: CASSPGQGGQPQHF. The CDR3 nucleotides are TGCGCCAGCAGCCCGGGACAGGGAGGTCAGCCCCAGCATTTT. The variable domain in full, with the rest retrieved from reference TRBV5-1 and TRBJ1-5, is KAGVTQTPRYLIKTRGQQVTLSCSPISGHRSVSWYQQTPGQGLQFLFEYFSETQRNKGNFPGRFSGRQFSNSRSEMNVSTLELGDSALYLCASSPGQGGQPQHFGDGTRLSIL.